This TCR beta chain was retrieved from a study of post-analysis software for immune sequencing data. Whole-study context: Multiple sclerosis in the patients followed relapsing-remitting, secondary progressive and progressive-relapsing courses. General observations from the study: Same-batch samples co-clustered strongly by F measure. Significantly lower normalized Chao1 diversity was found in patients with multiple sclerosis relative to controls. With TRBV5-6, TRBV5-1 and TRBV20-1 included, roughly five TRBV segments were more frequent in patients than in controls.

In germline, CDR1 is WNHNN, CDR2 SYGVQD (reference sequence). V gave up 0 bases and J gave up 13 bases, with 15 bases separating them. There are 14 residues in the CDR3. The library was made from cDNA and included unique molecular identifiers. Input of 1 to 10 million T cells yielded about half a million cDNA molecules. TCRdb analysed the PCR reads with MiXCR anew, one entry per CDR3 protein. The sample carries hundreds of thousands of distinct CDR3 sequences, around 40% recorded once. As regards this clonotype: Antigen unknown.

The material sequenced was blood. The V and J genes are TRBV10-1 and TRBJ2-2, with D uncertain. The receptor comes from a girl aged 5-17 years with multiple sclerosis. In DNA form, the CDR3 reads TGCGCCAGCAGTGAGTCGGATTTAGGGCCCCGGCTGTTTTTT. It codes for CASSESDLGPRLFF.